This TCR beta chain is from a study of Graves' ophthalmopathy and Graves' hyperthyroidism. V lost 4 bases and J lost 11, with 19 bases in between. The germline V gene encodes CDR1 PRHDT and CDR2 FYEKMQ (reference sequence). CDR3 size: 14 residues. Amplified material comprised TCR beta CDR3 regions derived from RNA transcripts. Investigators did first-round RT-PCR with HTBI primers, then second-round multiplex PCR. TCRdb processed the multiplex PCR reads anew with MiXCR; each CDR3 protein has one entry. Among some 47,000 distinct CDR3 sequences listed, roughly 52% were seen once. This clonotype appeared once.

The chain combines TRBV13 with TRBJ2-3, with D possibly TRBD1 on 5 matching bases. The source is an adult man with Graves' ophthalmopathy. Input material: peripheral blood. CDR3 protein: CASSWKGSNNEQYF. CDR3 DNA sequence: TGTGCCAGCAGCTGGAAGGGGTCCAACAATGAGCAGTATTTT. Looking up the rest from reference TRBV13 and TRBJ2-3 gives the full variable domain: AAGVIQSPRHLIKEKRETATLKCYPIPRHDTVYWYQQGPGQDPQFLISFYEKMQSDKGSIPDRFSAQQFSDYHSELNMSSLELGDSALYFCASSWKGSNNEQYFGPGTRLTVL.